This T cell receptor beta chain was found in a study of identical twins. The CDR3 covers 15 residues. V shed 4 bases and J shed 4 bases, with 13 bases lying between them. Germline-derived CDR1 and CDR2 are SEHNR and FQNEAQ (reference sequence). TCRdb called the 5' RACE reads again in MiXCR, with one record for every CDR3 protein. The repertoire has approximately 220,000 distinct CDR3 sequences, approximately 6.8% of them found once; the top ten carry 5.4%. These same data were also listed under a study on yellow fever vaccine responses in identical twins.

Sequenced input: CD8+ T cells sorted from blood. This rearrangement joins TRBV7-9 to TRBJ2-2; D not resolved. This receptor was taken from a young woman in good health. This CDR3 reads CASSSLYSITGELFF. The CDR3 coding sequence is TGTGCCAGCAGCTCGCTATACTCAATCACCGGGGAGCTGTTTTTT.